This is a list of T cell receptor beta chains from one sample in a study of naive and memory T cell subsets. A single record per CDR3 protein comes from TCRdb applying MiXCR to the UMI-ligation and nested PCR reads. The sample has 15,000 to 20,000 distinct CDR3 sequences, 8.7% seen once. Material: central memory CD8+ T cells from blood. The receptors here all came from a human donor in good health. Both conserved end residues are part of each CDR3. Each record gives: D gene, J gene, V gene, clone size, CDR3 length, CDR3 protein, CDR3 DNA. A D gene is named only where the DNA matches it firmly. Only some rows state a clone size, as once, few, many or a class for expanded clones.

D gene: TRBD2; J gene: TRBJ2-3; V gene: TRBV29-1; clone size: many; CDR3 length: 16; CDR3 protein: CSPIRASGLFTDTQYF; CDR3 DNA: TGCAGCCCAATCCGGGCTAGCGGTCTTTTCACAGATACGCAGTATTTT
D gene: NA; J gene: TRBJ2-1; V gene: TRBV9; clone size: NA; CDR3 length: 13; CDR3 protein: CASSPETGNEQFF; CDR3 DNA: TGTGCCAGCAGCCCAGAGACGGGTAATGAGCAGTTCTTC
D gene: NA; J gene: TRBJ2-3; V gene: TRBV4-3; clone size: many; CDR3 length: 16; CDR3 protein: CASSQDLGANTDTQYF; CDR3 DNA: TGCGCCAGCAGCCAAGATTTAGGAGCGAACACAGATACGCAGTATTTT
D gene: TRBD2; J gene: TRBJ2-1; V gene: TRBV20-1; clone size: many; CDR3 length: 14; CDR3 protein: CSARKASGYNEQFF; CDR3 DNA: TGCAGTGCTAGAAAGGCTAGCGGGTACAATGAGCAGTTCTTC
D gene: TRBD2; J gene: TRBJ2-4; V gene: TRBV28; clone size: many; CDR3 length: 16; CDR3 protein: CASSLIGSGGKNIQYF; CDR3 DNA: TGTGCCAGCAGTTTGATTGGTAGCGGGGGCAAAAACATTCAGTACTTC
D gene: NA; J gene: TRBJ2-5; V gene: TRBV19; clone size: many; CDR3 length: 13; CDR3 protein: CASSTGTWETQYF; CDR3 DNA: TGTGCCAGTAGTACCGGGACCTGGGAGACCCAGTACTTC
D gene: TRBD2; J gene: TRBJ2-2; V gene: TRBV12-3/TRBV12-4; clone size: many; CDR3 length: 13; CDR3 protein: CASSSGRAGELFF; CDR3 DNA: TGTGCCAGCAGTAGCGGGAGAGCCGGGGAGCTGTTTTTT
D gene: NA; J gene: TRBJ2-2; V gene: TRBV4-2; clone size: many; CDR3 length: 15; CDR3 protein: CASSRATDNTGELFF; CDR3 DNA: TGTGCCAGCAGCAGGGCTACAGATAACACCGGGGAGCTGTTTTTT
D gene: TRBD2; J gene: TRBJ2-5; V gene: TRBV6-2/TRBV6-3; clone size: NA; CDR3 length: 16; CDR3 protein: CASSYAGTSDGETQYF; CDR3 DNA: TGTGCCAGCAGTTACGCCGGGACTAGCGACGGAGAGACCCAGTACTTC
D gene: NA; J gene: TRBJ2-6; V gene: TRBV6-5; clone size: large; CDR3 length: 16; CDR3 protein: CASSYSIDSGANVLTF; CDR3 DNA: TGTGCCAGCAGTTATTCGATAGATTCTGGGGCCAACGTCCTGACTTTC
D gene: NA; J gene: TRBJ2-7; V gene: TRBV4-2; clone size: few; CDR3 length: 15; CDR3 protein: CASSQDTLATYEQYF; CDR3 DNA: TGTGCCAGCAGCCAAGACACCCTGGCTACCTACGAGCAGTACTTC
D gene: NA; J gene: TRBJ1-2; V gene: TRBV27; clone size: few; CDR3 length: 13; CDR3 protein: CASSLTGSRGYTF; CDR3 DNA: TGTGCCAGCAGTTTAACGGGGAGTAGGGGCTACACCTTC
D gene: NA; J gene: TRBJ1-1; V gene: TRBV13; clone size: few; CDR3 length: 14; CDR3 protein: CASSLQVSVTEAFF; CDR3 DNA: TGTGCCAGCAGCTTACAGGTATCGGTGACTGAAGCTTTCTTT
D gene: NA; J gene: TRBJ1-4; V gene: TRBV20-1; clone size: NA; CDR3 length: 14; CDR3 protein: CSANDGDINEKLFF; CDR3 DNA: TGCAGTGCCAACGACGGGGACATTAATGAAAAACTGTTTTTT
D gene: TRBD2; J gene: TRBJ2-5; V gene: TRBV25-1; clone size: many; CDR3 length: 15; CDR3 protein: CASSEATSGQETQYF; CDR3 DNA: TGTGCCAGCAGTGAAGCGACTAGCGGGCAAGAGACCCAGTACTTC
D gene: TRBD1; J gene: TRBJ2-3; V gene: TRBV5-6; clone size: medium-sized; CDR3 length: 16; CDR3 protein: CASSPGTDRGTDTQYF; CDR3 DNA: TGTGCCAGCAGCCCGGGGACAGATAGAGGCACAGATACGCAGTATTTT
D gene: NA; J gene: TRBJ2-3; V gene: TRBV3-1; clone size: NA; CDR3 length: 19; CDR3 protein: CASSQELTTGTSGTDTQYF; CDR3 DNA: TGTGCCAGCAGCCAAGAGCTGACAACCGGGACCTCCGGCACAGATACGCAGTATTTT
D gene: NA; J gene: TRBJ2-3; V gene: TRBV7-3; clone size: few; CDR3 length: 15; CDR3 protein: CASSLVGGLRDTQYF; CDR3 DNA: TGTGCCAGCAGCTTGGTGGGGGGCCTACGGGATACGCAGTATTTT
D gene: NA; J gene: TRBJ2-1; V gene: TRBV27; clone size: NA; CDR3 length: 14; CDR3 protein: CASSLRREFYEQFF; CDR3 DNA: TGTGCCAGCAGTTTGCGTCGAGAATTCTATGAGCAGTTCTTC
D gene: TRBD1; J gene: TRBJ2-2; V gene: TRBV20-1; clone size: NA; CDR3 length: 14; CDR3 protein: CSARDGTGAGELFF; CDR3 DNA: TGCAGTGCTAGAGATGGGACAGGCGCCGGGGAGCTGTTTTTT
D gene: NA; J gene: TRBJ2-2; V gene: TRBV12-3/TRBV12-4; clone size: NA; CDR3 length: 17; CDR3 protein: CASSSWYLGANTGELFF; CDR3 DNA: TGTGCCAGCAGTTCCTGGTATTTGGGGGCGAACACCGGGGAGCTGTTTTTT
D gene: TRBD1; J gene: TRBJ2-7; V gene: TRBV27; clone size: NA; CDR3 length: 14; CDR3 protein: CASSTGQGPHEQYF; CDR3 DNA: TGTGCCAGCAGTACAGGACAGGGCCCCCACGAGCAGTACTTC
D gene: NA; J gene: TRBJ1-2; V gene: TRBV12-3/TRBV12-4; clone size: few; CDR3 length: 11; CDR3 protein: CASSLGVGYTF; CDR3 DNA: TGTGCCAGCAGTTTAGGCGTGGGCTACACCTTC
D gene: NA; J gene: TRBJ2-3; V gene: TRBV6-4; clone size: many; CDR3 length: 13; CDR3 protein: CASSAGYTDTQYF; CDR3 DNA: TGTGCCAGCAGCGCGGGGTACACAGATACGCAGTATTTT
D gene: NA; J gene: TRBJ2-3; V gene: TRBV2; clone size: NA; CDR3 length: 16; CDR3 protein: CASSEASGASWDTQYF; CDR3 DNA: TGTGCCAGCAGTGAAGCGTCAGGGGCCAGCTGGGATACGCAGTATTTT
D gene: NA; J gene: TRBJ2-3; V gene: TRBV3-1; clone size: many; CDR3 length: 13; CDR3 protein: CASSQVDTDTQYF; CDR3 DNA: TGTGCCAGCAGCCAAGTGGACACAGATACGCAGTATTTT
D gene: NA; J gene: TRBJ2-1; V gene: TRBV9; clone size: many; CDR3 length: 15; CDR3 protein: CASSVEDSSYNEQFF; CDR3 DNA: TGTGCCAGCAGCGTAGAAGATAGCTCCTACAATGAGCAGTTCTTC
D gene: TRBD1; J gene: TRBJ2-7; V gene: TRBV15; clone size: few; CDR3 length: 16; CDR3 protein: CATSRGGDRAFGEQYF; CDR3 DNA: TGTGCCACCAGCAGAGGTGGGGACAGGGCCTTTGGCGAGCAGTACTTC
D gene: TRBD1; J gene: TRBJ2-1; V gene: TRBV20-1; clone size: few; CDR3 length: 17; CDR3 protein: CSANGGGRTGDPNEQFF; CDR3 DNA: TGCAGTGCCAACGGCGGGGGTAGGACAGGGGACCCCAATGAGCAGTTCTTC
D gene: NA; J gene: TRBJ1-6; V gene: TRBV7-9; clone size: many; CDR3 length: 16; CDR3 protein: CASSPRGPGPNSPLHF; CDR3 DNA: TGTGCCAGCAGCCCACGCGGGCCGGGACCCAATTCACCCCTCCACTTT
D gene: TRBD2; J gene: TRBJ2-1; V gene: TRBV28; clone size: NA; CDR3 length: 15; CDR3 protein: CASSLIAGVYNEQFF; CDR3 DNA: TGTGCCAGCAGTTTAATAGCGGGGGTTTACAATGAGCAGTTCTTC
D gene: NA; J gene: TRBJ2-1; V gene: TRBV27; clone size: few; CDR3 length: 15; CDR3 protein: CASSLGGPLYNEQFF; CDR3 DNA: TGTGCCAGCAGTTTGGGGGGGCCCTTATACAATGAGCAGTTCTTC
D gene: TRBD2; J gene: TRBJ2-3; V gene: TRBV28; clone size: few; CDR3 length: 15; CDR3 protein: CASSPTSGSTDTQYF; CDR3 DNA: TGTGCCAGCAGTCCGACTAGCGGTAGCACAGATACGCAGTATTTT
D gene: NA; J gene: TRBJ2-2; V gene: TRBV6-2/TRBV6-3; clone size: NA; CDR3 length: 15; CDR3 protein: CASTHGTEDTGELFF; CDR3 DNA: TGTGCCAGCACCCACGGGACTGAGGACACCGGGGAGCTGTTTTTT
D gene: TRBD1; J gene: TRBJ2-2; V gene: TRBV16; clone size: many; CDR3 length: 16; CDR3 protein: CASSDPGGFDTGELFF; CDR3 DNA: TGTGCCAGCAGCGACCCAGGGGGCTTCGACACCGGGGAGCTGTTTTTT
D gene: NA; J gene: TRBJ1-3; V gene: TRBV19; clone size: few; CDR3 length: 13; CDR3 protein: CASKQGSGNTIYF; CDR3 DNA: TGTGCCAGTAAACAGGGCTCTGGAAACACCATATATTTT
D gene: TRBD1; J gene: TRBJ1-4; V gene: TRBV3-1; clone size: many; CDR3 length: 17; CDR3 protein: CASSQGHRGTSNEKLFF; CDR3 DNA: TGTGCCAGCAGCCAAGGCCACAGGGGTACGTCTAATGAAAAACTGTTTTTT
D gene: TRBD2; J gene: TRBJ2-1; V gene: TRBV5-1; clone size: few; CDR3 length: 15; CDR3 protein: CASSPRTSGLNEQFF; CDR3 DNA: TGCGCCAGCAGCCCCCGGACTAGCGGCCTCAATGAGCAGTTCTTC
D gene: NA; J gene: TRBJ1-4; V gene: TRBV2; clone size: NA; CDR3 length: 18; CDR3 protein: CASSDRGWMGDENEKLFF; CDR3 DNA: TGTGCCAGCAGTGATCGGGGGTGGATGGGGGACGAAAATGAAAAACTGTTTTTT
D gene: TRBD2; J gene: TRBJ2-7; V gene: TRBV2; clone size: once; CDR3 length: 16; CDR3 protein: CASSEELAGARYEQYF; CDR3 DNA: TGTGCCAGCAGTGAAGAGCTAGCGGGAGCGAGGTACGAGCAGTACTTC
D gene: TRBD2; J gene: TRBJ2-7; V gene: TRBV3-1; clone size: few; CDR3 length: 15; CDR3 protein: CASSDFTSGNYEQYF; CDR3 DNA: TGTGCCAGCAGCGACTTCACTAGCGGGAACTACGAGCAGTACTTC
D gene: TRBD1; J gene: TRBJ1-1; V gene: TRBV7-2; clone size: few; CDR3 length: 13; CDR3 protein: CASSPGGGTEAFF; CDR3 DNA: TGTGCCAGCAGCCCAGGGGGAGGGACTGAAGCTTTCTTT
D gene: TRBD1; J gene: TRBJ2-7; V gene: TRBV4-3; clone size: many; CDR3 length: 15; CDR3 protein: CASSQDGDRNYEQYF; CDR3 DNA: TGCGCCAGCAGCCAAGATGGGGACAGGAACTACGAGCAGTACTTC
D gene: NA; J gene: TRBJ2-2; V gene: TRBV15; clone size: few; CDR3 length: 17; CDR3 protein: CATSRDVLSKFTGELFF; CDR3 DNA: TGTGCCACCAGCAGAGATGTACTCTCCAAATTTACCGGGGAGCTGTTTTTT
D gene: NA; J gene: TRBJ1-1; V gene: TRBV3-1; clone size: NA; CDR3 length: 14; CDR3 protein: CASSQDGQYLEAFF; CDR3 DNA: TGTGCCAGCAGCCAAGATGGACAGTACCTTGAAGCTTTCTTT
D gene: NA; J gene: TRBJ2-7; V gene: TRBV2; clone size: once; CDR3 length: 15; CDR3 protein: CASSEEREWYGEQYF; CDR3 DNA: TGTGCCAGCAGTGAAGAACGCGAATGGTACGGCGAGCAGTACTTC
D gene: NA; J gene: TRBJ2-3; V gene: TRBV5-6; clone size: NA; CDR3 length: 18; CDR3 protein: CASSLFSASRTSTDTQYF; CDR3 DNA: TGTGCCAGCAGCTTGTTCTCGGCTAGCAGGACTAGCACAGATACGCAGTATTTT